This T cell receptor beta chain was obtained from a study of blood T cells in healthy people across ages. This clonotype came up a few times. Using a J-beta primer mix together with a sample-barcoded 5' primer, a second PCR was run for roughly 7 to 12 cycles. TCRdb reprocessed the 5' RACE reads via MiXCR and lists one record per CDR3 protein. This table holds 910,000 or so distinct CDR3 sequences, 51% found once. Every donor provided 7.5 to 10 milliliters of peripheral blood. The total RNA that was extracted per sample amounted to at least 5 micrograms. The CDR3 sequence is 16 residues long. V was pared by 1 base and J by 5 bases, with 9 bases of the junction left unmatched. Germline V CDR1 and CDR2: SGHKS, YYEKEE (reference sequence).

Sequenced input: blood. The V and J genes are TRBV5-5 and TRBJ2-5; TRBD2 matches 9 bases. This clonotype was obtained from a woman in her sixties in good health. The CDR3 spells CASSLSAGLAVETQYF. As DNA, the CDR3 is TGTGCCAGCAGCTTGTCTGCGGGACTAGCTGTTGAGACCCAGTACTTC.